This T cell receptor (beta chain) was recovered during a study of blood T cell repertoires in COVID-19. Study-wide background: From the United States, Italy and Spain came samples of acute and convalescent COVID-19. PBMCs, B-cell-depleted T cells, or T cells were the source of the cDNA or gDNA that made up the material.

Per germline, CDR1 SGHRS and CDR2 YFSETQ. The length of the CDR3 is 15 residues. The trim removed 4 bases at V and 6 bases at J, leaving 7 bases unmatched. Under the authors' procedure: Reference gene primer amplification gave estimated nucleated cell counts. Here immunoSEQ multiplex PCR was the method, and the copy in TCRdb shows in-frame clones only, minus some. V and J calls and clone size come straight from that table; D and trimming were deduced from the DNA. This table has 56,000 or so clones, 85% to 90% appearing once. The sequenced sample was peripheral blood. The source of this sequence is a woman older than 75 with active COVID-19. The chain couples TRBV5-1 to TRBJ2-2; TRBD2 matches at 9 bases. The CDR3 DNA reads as TGCGCCAGCAGCCTCTTAGCGGGGGCGGCCGGGGAGCTGTTTTTT. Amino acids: CASSLLAGAAGELFF.